One sample yielded the 18 T cell receptor beta chains listed below, sequenced in a study of regulatory T cells in long-lasting Graves disease. Time point reported: persistent/refractory GD, antithyroid drugs over 5 years with positive TRAb. After RNA was extracted from PBMCs, the TCR library was made from it. Through Arm-PCR of CDR3 regions and iRepertoire HTBI primers, TCR beta libraries were built. A single record per CDR3 protein comes from TCRdb applying MiXCR to the multiplex PCR reads. The sample holds some 430,000 distinct CDR3 sequences; 20% to 25% are singletons and the top ten take about 7%. Sequencing used peripheral blood mononuclear cells (PBMCs), obtained when the disease was refractory, from a patient treated with antithyroid drugs. Receptors were obtained from a female donor with Graves disease.

The table lists this clonotype with many counts. The chain employs TRBV12-3 or TRBV12-4 and TRBJ2-6; 7 positions match TRBD1. Trimming cost V 6 bases and J 5 bases; bases outside gene matches: 4. The CDR3 has 14 residues. CDR3 amino acids: CASSLQGWANVLTF. The CDR3 region has the DNA TGTGCCAGCAGCCTACAGGGGTGGGCCAACGTCCTGACTTTC.

In regard to this clonotype: An end of the junction does not agree with germline; a read error may underlie this. This sequence joins TRBV12-3 or TRBV12-4 and TRBJ1-6, with a possible D match to TRBD1 (6 bases). The CDR3 has 14 residues. The CDR3, as DNA: TGTGTCAGCAGTTTAGCAGGGGTTGGCTCACCCCTCCACTTT. It codes for CVSSLAGVGSPLHF.

This clonotype was seen more than once but under ten times. The rearrangement uses TRBV19 and TRBJ1-5, with TRBD1 matching 8 bases. CDR3 length equals 13 residues. Germline values: CDR1 LNHDA, CDR2 SQIVND (reference sequence). V was pared by 4 bases and J by 6 bases, with 2 bases of the junction left unmatched. CDR3 region: CASSRQGLQPQHF. DNA of the CDR3: TGTGCCAGTAGTAGACAGGGGCTTCAGCCCCAGCATTTT.

This clonotype was counted once. The chain links TRBV7-9 to TRBJ2-7; maybe TRBD2 (5 bases). This CDR3 region has 14 residues. V was cut by 4 bases and J by 1 base, with 11 bases left in between. CDR1 is SEHNR and CDR2 is FQNEAQ in the germline V gene (reference sequence). The CDR3 sequence: CASSSTGKSYEQYF. The CDR3 DNA sequence: TGTGCCAGCAGCTCGACCGGGAAATCCTACGAGCAGTACTTC.

This clonotype was seen repeatedly, ten times or more. V is TRBV12-3 or TRBV12-4 and J is TRBJ2-7; 7 bases line up with TRBD1. V lost 6 bases and J lost 0; bases outside the gene matches: 8. There are 15 residues in the CDR3. CDR3 region: CASSPRTGTSYEQYF. For the CDR3, the DNA is TGTGCCAGCAGCCCACGGACAGGCACCTCCTACGAGCAGTACTTC.

This clonotype has at least ten counts. The chain links TRBV6-1 to TRBJ1-1; TRBD1 agrees at 12 bases. V shed 5 bases, J shed 4 bases, and the junction held 8 bases outside the gene matches. This CDR3 is built from 16 residues. Germline V gives CDR1 MNHNS, CDR2 SASEGT. CDR3 loop: CASSLRDRGRGTEAFF. Written as DNA, the CDR3 is TGTGCCAGCAGTCTCCGGGACAGGGGGCGCGGCACTGAAGCTTTCTTT.

This clonotype has ten or more counts. The chain is built from TRBV11-2 and TRBJ1-1, with D hard to call. Trimming stripped 5 bases from V and 6 bases from J, with 10 bases between. Germline-derived CDR1 and CDR2 are SGHAT and FQNNGV. This CDR3 comprises 12 residues. The CDR3 spells CASSAAIPEAFF. DNA of the CDR3: TGTGCCAGCAGCGCGGCTATACCTGAAGCTTTCTTT.

This clonotype was observed at least ten times. The chain employs TRBV28 and TRBJ1-1; D gene ambiguous. This CDR3 is built from 12 residues. The germline CDR1 and CDR2 sequences are MDHEN and SYDVKM. The V end lost 3 bases, the J end lost 4 bases, and 6 bases lay between the germline ends. The CDR3 DNA reads TGTGCCAGCAGTTTCGAGGGCACTGAAGCTTTCTTT. Protein sequence: CASSFEGTEAFF. The full variable domain, with the rest looked up from reference TRBV28 and TRBJ1-1, is DVKVTQSSRYLVKRTGEKVFLECVQDMDHENMFWYRQDPGLGLRLIYFSYDVKMKEKGDIPEGYSVSREKKERFSLILESASTNQTSMYLCASSFEGTEAFFGQGTRLTVV.

This clonotype was recorded many times. This chain joins TRBV6-5 and TRBJ1-1; D not certain. The CDR3 spans 14 residues. Germline V gene data show CDR1 as MNHEY and CDR2 as SVGAGI. V was cut by 0 bases and J by 1 base, with 6 bases left in between. CDR3 protein: CASSYSLRNTEAFF. The CDR3 region has the DNA TGTGCCAGCAGTTACTCTCTACGGAACACTGAAGCTTTCTTT.

This clonotype was counted a few times. DNA of the CDR3: TGTGCCAGCAGTGAAGTTGAGGCAGGGGATTGGTGGAAGGGACTCAACAATGAGCAGTTCTTC. It codes for CASSEVEAGDWWKGLNNEQFF. The chain uses TRBV2 and TRBJ2-1; the D gene could be TRBD1 or TRBD2 (6 bases each). V was shortened by 1 base and J by 5 bases, with 30 bases between the two germline ends. The CDR3 is 21 residues long. Germline CDR1 reads SNHLY; CDR2 reads FYNNEI.

In its sample, this clonotype was seen a few times. The J gene is TRBJ2-7, the V gene TRBV29-1; perhaps TRBD1 as D (5 bases). The CDR3 extends over 14 amino acids. Germline CDR1 reads SQVTM; CDR2 reads ANQGSEA. V lost 4 bases and J 0 bases, leaving 13 bases between the germline ends. The CDR3 loop is CSVGDSSSSYEQYF. In DNA form, the CDR3 reads TGCAGCGTTGGAGACAGTAGTAGCTCCTACGAGCAGTACTTC.

Comments on this clonotype: It may be a read error: a sequence one base away is much more abundant. The chain is built from TRBV20-1 and TRBJ2-7, with D perhaps matching TRBD2 (5 bases). The CDR3 extends over 12 amino acids. CDR1 is DFQATT and CDR2 is SNEGSKA in the germline V gene (reference sequence). Written as DNA, the CDR3 is TGCAGTGCTACCCTGGACTCTTACGAGCTGTACTTC. Translating it yields CSATLDSYELYF.

In its sample, this clonotype was seen many times. The chain has TRBV7-2 and TRBJ2-7; the D is unclear. The CDR3 consists of 12 residues. Germline CDR1 SGHTA, CDR2 FQGNSA. V was trimmed by 7 bases and J by 6 bases, leaving 13 bases between them. DNA for the CDR3: TGTGCCAGCACTAACATCCCCGTCGAGCAGTACTTC. As protein: CASTNIPVEQYF.

This clonotype was counted at least ten times. The chain carries TRBV20-1 and TRBJ2-2; no clear D. This CDR3 region has 15 residues. V was pared by 8 bases and J by 0 bases, with 16 bases between. Germline lookup yields CDR1 DFQATT and CDR2 SNEGSKA (reference sequence). The CDR3 bases are TGCAGTATCCCCCGAGAGACACCGAACACCGGGGAGCTGTTTTTT. The encoded protein is CSIPRETPNTGELFF.

Note on this clonotype: This clone may be a read error of a much larger clone one base away. The chain has TRBV6-2 or TRBV6-3 and TRBJ2-7; the D is unclear. Deletions cut 4 bases from V and 0 bases from J, with 13 bases between. This CDR3 contains 15 residues. The V gene's germline CDR1 is MNHEY and CDR2 SVGEGT. In nucleotides, the CDR3 is TGTGCCAGCAGTTGCGGCGGAGATCCCTCCTACGAGCAGTACTTC. Encoded protein: CASSCGGDPSYEQYF.

The sample holds a few counts of this clonotype. The chain is built from TRBV12-3 or TRBV12-4 and TRBJ2-3, with TRBD2 as a possible D gene (6 bases). The CDR3 extends over 14 amino acids. Between the trimmed V and J ends, which lost 3 bases and 4 bases, there was a span of 11 bases. Here the CDR3 DNA reads TGTGCCAGCAGTTTTCAGGGACTTGCAGATACGCAGTATTTT. Amino acids: CASSFQGLADTQYF.

This clonotype was seen repeatedly, ten times or more. J is TRBJ1-2 and V is TRBV10-3; 10 bases align to TRBD1. CDR3 length: 17 amino acids. The ends lost 0 bases at V and 4 bases at J; junction bases unmatched: 8. The V gene's germline CDR1 is ENHRY and CDR2 SYGVKD. The DNA for the CDR3 is TGTGCCATCAGTGAGTCGATCGGGACAGGGGATTCCTATGGCTACACCTTC. This encodes CAISESIGTGDSYGYTF.

The V call is TRBV29-1, the J call TRBJ1-2; no clear D gene. V was clipped by 3 bases and J by 2 bases, with 13 bases between them. CDR1 SQVTM and CDR2 ANQGSEA come from the germline V gene. The CDR3 runs to 14 residues. The CDR3 DNA reads TGCAGCGTTGATGAAGGATGGAGAAACTATGGCTACACCTTC. Its protein is CSVDEGWRNYGYTF.